These 18 T cell receptor beta chains were all obtained from the same sample, sequenced in a study of cytomegalovirus exposure and HLA in healthy donors (dated 2017 in TCRdb). The protocol used for the library was the immunoSEQ multiplex PCR assay. Drawn from immuneACCESS, this table holds only the in-frame rearrangements with V and J called that TCRdb kept. Clones are partly lost; checked studies trace under half to an unresolved V gene and leave the rest unexplained. The sample has 250,000 to 350,000 clones on record, roughly 88% of them singletons. Jointly, the top ten make up roughly 0.8% of the sample. Specimen: PBMCs. All receptors come from a woman aged 18 to 35 in good health and CMV-seronegative.

The rearrangement joins TRBV7-8 to TRBJ1-5; D remains unclear. CDR3 length: 16 residues. From germline, CDR1 is SGHVS and CDR2 FQNEAQ. With 3 bases removed from V and 0 bases from J, the gap between germline ends came to 12 bases. This CDR3 is CASSFSENYSNQPQHF. The CDR3 nucleotides are TGTGCCAGCAGCTTTTCGGAAAACTATAGCAATCAGCCCCAGCATTTT.

A few counts support this clone. The rearrangement joins TRBV7-2 to TRBJ1-2; TRBD1 matches 7 bases. The ends lost 3 bases at V and 4 bases at J; junction bases unmatched: 2. The CDR3 has 13 residues. Germline CDR1 SGHTA, CDR2 FQGNSA. The chain's CDR3 is CASSLGQTYGYTF. The CDR3 coding sequence is TGTGCCAGCAGCTTGGGACAGACCTATGGCTACACCTTC. The full variable domain, rest sourced from reference TRBV7-2 and TRBJ1-2, is GAGVSQSPSNKVTEKGKDVELRCDPISGHTALYWYRQSLGQGLEFLIYFQGNSAPDKSGLPSDRFSAERTGGSVSTLTIQRTQQEDSAVYLCASSLGQTYGYTFGSGTRLTVV.

Only a few counts were recorded for this clone. The CDR3 nucleotides read TGTGCTAGTGGTCTCCAGACTAACTATGGCTACACCTTC. Protein sequence: CASGLQTNYGYTF. The chain has TRBV12-5 and TRBJ1-2, with no clear D. V was pared by 5 bases and J by 0 bases, with 7 bases between. Germline values: CDR1 LGHNT, CDR2 FRNRAP. This CDR3 region has 13 residues.

The chain combines TRBV18 with TRBJ2-7, with D unclear. CDR3 length: 14 amino acids. Trimming took 1 base from V and 2 from J, leaving 9 bases between them. Per germline, CDR1 KGHSH and CDR2 LQKENI. CDR3 DNA sequence: TGTGCCAGCTCACCACGCTCTAATACCTACGAGCAGTACTTC. Translation: CASSPRSNTYEQYF.

The chain has TRBV28 and TRBJ2-7; possibly TRBD1 for D (6 bases). Germline lookup yields CDR1 MDHEN and CDR2 SYDVKM. The CDR3 covers 16 residues. The ends were cut back, 1 base at V and 0 bases at J, with 13 bases in the middle. The CDR3 DNA follows: TGTGCCAGCAGTTTATCCGTCGGGACACTCTCCTACGAGCAGTACTTC. It specifies CASSLSVGTLSYEQYF.

V usage is TRBV18 and J usage is TRBJ1-4; D unclear. Trimming left V 1 base short and J 3 bases short, with 9 bases between. The CDR3 has 15 amino acids. The germline V gene encodes CDR1 KGHSH and CDR2 LQKENI. CDR3 in amino acids: CASSPRQEANEKLFF. The CDR3 DNA reads TGTGCCAGCTCACCACGGCAGGAGGCTAATGAAAAACTGTTTTTT.

The rearrangement joins TRBV7-2 to TRBJ2-1; 9 bases map to TRBD1. The germline V gene encodes CDR1 SGHTA and CDR2 FQGNSA. The CDR3 contains 15 residues. After removal of 4 bases from V and 9 bases from J, the junction contained 10 bases not matched to a gene. The CDR3 DNA is TGTGCCAGCAGCTACCGGGACAGGGCTCGGGGTGAGCAGTTCTTC. The encoded protein is CASSYRDRARGEQFF.

The chain joins TRBV27 to TRBJ1-2; 8 bases line up with TRBD1. The V gene end was trimmed by 0 bases and the J gene end by 6 bases; junction bases not matched to a gene: 6. Per the germline V gene, CDR1 is MNHEY and CDR2 is SMNVEV (reference sequence). This CDR3 comprises 15 residues. This chain's CDR3 is CASSLSRGQGDGYTF. For the CDR3, the DNA is TGTGCCAGCAGTTTATCCCGCGGACAGGGTGATGGCTACACCTTC.

The chain carries TRBV27 and TRBJ1-1; 9 positions agree with TRBD1. The CDR3 has 16 amino acids. Germline CDR1 reads MNHEY; CDR2 reads SMNVEV (reference sequence). With V trimmed by 7 bases and J by 4 bases, 13 bases remained unmatched. In DNA form, the CDR3 reads TGTGCCAGCACCTTCCGGACAGGGGAGAGGAGCACTGAAGCTTTCTTT. This sequence encodes CASTFRTGERSTEAFF.

The CDR3 DNA reads TGTGCCAGCAGTTTAGGACAGGTCACAGATACGCAGTATTTT. It is translated as CASSLGQVTDTQYF. The genes are TRBV28 and TRBJ2-3, with 7 nucleotides matching TRBD1. Germline lookup yields CDR1 MDHEN and CDR2 SYDVKM. This CDR3 is 14 amino acids long. Trimming at V came to 2 bases and at J to 2 bases, leaving 1 base not matched to a gene.

This chain joins TRBV13 and TRBJ2-7; 11 bases agree with TRBD2. The junction had 6 bases not matched to a gene; V was cut back by 3 bases and J by 2 bases. Germline lookup yields CDR1 PRHDT and CDR2 FYEKMQ (reference sequence). This CDR3 contains 16 residues. CDR3 in DNA: TGTGCCAGCAGCTTGCTTAGCGGGAGGGAAACCTACGAGCAGTACTTC. This gives the protein CASSLLSGRETYEQYF.

The genes are TRBV4-1 and TRBJ1-5; D remains ambiguous. This CDR3 spans 15 amino acids. Germline CDR1 MGHRA, CDR2 YSYEKL. V lost 1 base, J lost 2 bases, and 9 bases lay in between. DNA for the CDR3: TGCGCCAGCAGCCAAGTTTACGGAGGCAATCAGCCCCAGCATTTT. Amino acids: CASSQVYGGNQPQHF.

V is TRBV9 and J is TRBJ1-1; no clear D. V was clipped by 4 bases and J by 2 bases, with 12 bases between them. Per the germline V gene, CDR1 is SGDLS and CDR2 is YYNGEE. The CDR3 has 14 residues. In DNA form, the CDR3 reads TGTGCCAGCAGCCCAAACCAGTTAAACACTGAAGCTTTCTTT. It codes for CASSPNQLNTEAFF.

The genes are TRBV27 and TRBJ2-7, with 8 nucleotides matching TRBD1. Germline V gene sequence: CDR1 MNHEY, CDR2 SMNVEV (reference sequence). The CDR3 is 14 amino acids. V trimming: 3 bases; J trimming: 3 bases; junction bases outside the gene matches: 4. CDR3 amino acids: CASSFIGTGYEQYF. The DNA of the CDR3 is TGTGCCAGCAGTTTTATCGGGACAGGCTACGAGCAGTACTTC.

A remark on this clone: An end of the junction does not agree with germline; a read error may underlie this. The V call is TRBV6-6, the J call TRBJ2-1; TRBD1 matches at 7 bases. CDR3 size: 14 residues. CDR1 MNHNY and CDR2 SVGAGI come from the germline V gene (reference sequence). DNA for the CDR3: TGTACCAGCAGTTCCCAGGGGGTGGGCAATGAGCAGTTCTTC. Encoded protein: CTSSSQGVGNEQFF.

The table lists this clone with a count of one. The rearrangement joins TRBV6-6 to TRBJ2-1; D possibly corresponds to TRBD2 (6 bases). Between the trimmed V and J ends, which lost 5 bases and 8 bases, there was a span of 16 bases. Germline V gene data show CDR1 as MNHNY and CDR2 as SVGAGI (reference sequence). The CDR3 is 14 amino acids. CDR3 in amino acids: CASSTRTGTYEQFF. In nucleotides, the CDR3 is TGTGCCAGCAGTACCCGAACCGGGACTTATGAGCAGTTCTTC.

This clone was seen a handful of times. This chain connects TRBV9 to TRBJ2-1, with D maybe TRBD2 (5 bases). Germline lookup yields CDR1 SGDLS and CDR2 YYNGEE. Trimming removed 5 bases at V and 6 bases at J, with 9 bases between. The CDR3 is 12 amino acids. The CDR3: CASSSGSNEQFF. The CDR3 bases are TGTGCCAGCAGTTCGGGAAGCAATGAGCAGTTCTTC.

The chain employs TRBV5-1 and TRBJ2-7, with 9 bases that match TRBD1. V gave up 2 bases and J gave up 3 bases; unmatched junction bases: 6. The CDR3 has 15 amino acids. Germline V CDR1 and CDR2: SGHRS, YFSETQ. DNA of the CDR3: TGCGCCAGCAGCTTCGGACAGGGGCGTTACTACGAGCAGTACTTC. This codes for CASSFGQGRYYEQYF.